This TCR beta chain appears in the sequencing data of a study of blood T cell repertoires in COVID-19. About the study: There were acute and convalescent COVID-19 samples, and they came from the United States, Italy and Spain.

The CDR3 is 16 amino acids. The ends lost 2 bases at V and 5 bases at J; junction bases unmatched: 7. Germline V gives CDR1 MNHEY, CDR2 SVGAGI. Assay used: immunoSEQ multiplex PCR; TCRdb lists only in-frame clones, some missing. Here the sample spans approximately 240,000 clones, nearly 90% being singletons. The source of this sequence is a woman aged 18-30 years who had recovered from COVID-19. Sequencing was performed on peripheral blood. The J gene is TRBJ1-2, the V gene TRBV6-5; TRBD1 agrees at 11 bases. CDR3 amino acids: CASSYPIGQGAYGYTF. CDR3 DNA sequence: TGTGCCAGCAGTTACCCGATCGGACAGGGGGCATATGGCTACACCTTC.